The next 18 T cell receptor beta chains were all read from a single sample in a study of cytomegalovirus exposure and HLA in healthy donors. The primer mix had 60 Vbeta and 13 Jbeta primers. Profiling relied on immunoSEQ multiplex PCR, and the TCRdb table lists in-frame clones only, not all of them. The top ten hold around 2.5% of the sample, which has about 50,000 clones, 60% to 80% seen once. Material for sequencing was PBMCs. The receptors originated from a woman aged 40-49 years in good health and CMV-seropositive.

The V call is TRBV2, the J call TRBJ2-7; D unclear. The CDR3 totals 12 residues. The ends were cut back, 6 bases at V and 2 bases at J, with 8 bases in the middle. The germline V gene encodes CDR1 SNHLY and CDR2 FYNNEI. The CDR3 region has the DNA TGTGCCAGCAGCTTCAGTACCTACGAGCAGTACTTC. Residues: CASSFSTYEQYF.

The rearrangement uses TRBV2 and TRBJ2-6; 8 nucleotides agree with TRBD1. V trimming: 6 bases; J trimming: 0 bases; junction bases outside the gene matches: 7. Per the germline V gene, CDR1 is SNHLY and CDR2 is FYNNEI. CDR3 length equals 17 residues. CDR3 sequence: CASRGTGWDSGANVLTF. The CDR3 DNA follows: TGTGCCAGCAGGGGGACAGGTTGGGACTCTGGGGCCAACGTCCTGACTTTC.

The count of this clone is one. The chain has TRBV5-1 and TRBJ1-1; 7 positions agree with TRBD1. The CDR3 contains 14 residues. CDR1 is SGHRS and CDR2 is YFSETQ in the germline V gene. After removal of 4 bases from V and 3 bases from J, the junction contained 6 bases not matched to a gene. Here the CDR3 reads CASSQPGQYTEAFF. CDR3 bases: TGCGCCAGCAGCCAACCGGGACAGTACACTGAAGCTTTCTTT.

This sequence joins TRBV5-1 and TRBJ2-7; D is uncertain. Germline V lookup: CDR1 SGHRS, CDR2 YFSETQ. The CDR3 length is 14 residues. V was pared by 0 bases and J by 0 bases, with 7 bases between. The CDR3 reads CASSLEYSSYEQYF. CDR3 coding DNA: TGCGCCAGCAGCTTGGAGTACAGCTCCTACGAGCAGTACTTC.

Concerning this clone: A junction end diverges from the germline sequence, so it may reflect a read error. The chain combines TRBV30 with TRBJ2-3; TRBD1 is a possible D gene (6 bases). The CDR3 length is 15 residues. Germline CDR1 reads GTSNPN; CDR2 reads SVGIG (reference sequence). The CDR3 spells CAWSPGPNYRDRQYF. The CDR3 DNA sequence: TGTGCCTGGAGCCCAGGGCCGAATTACAGGGATAGGCAGTATTTT.

This clone was observed a handful of times. The CDR3 protein is CASSFGNEQFF. The DNA of the CDR3 is TGTGCCAGCAGTTTCGGCAATGAGCAGTTCTTC. J is TRBJ2-1 and V is TRBV6-6, with D uncertain. This CDR3 spans 11 amino acids. CDR1 is MNHNY and CDR2 is SVGAGI in the germline V gene (reference sequence). Trimming took 4 bases from V and 6 from J, leaving 4 bases between them.

The chain links TRBV18 to TRBJ2-7; TRBD1 matches 7 bases. This CDR3 has 14 amino acids. Germline V gives CDR1 KGHSH, CDR2 LQKENI. Trimming cost V 2 bases and J 4 bases; bases outside gene matches: 5. In nucleotides, the CDR3 is TGTGCCAGCTCACCAAAAGGGGGCGGGTACGAGCAGTACTTC. Amino acids: CASSPKGGGYEQYF. Complete variable domain (other parts from reference TRBV18 and TRBJ2-7): NAGVMQNPRHLVRRRGQEARLRCSPMKGHSHVYWYRQLPEEGLKFMVYLQKENIIDESGMPKERFSAEFPKEGPSILRIQQVVRGDSAAYFCASSPKGGGYEQYFGPGTRLTVT.

The rearrangement uses TRBV19 and TRBJ1-5, with 8 bases that match TRBD1. The length of the CDR3 is 13 residues. Germline V lookup: CDR1 LNHDA, CDR2 SQIVND (reference sequence). Trimming at V came to 4 bases and at J to 6 bases, leaving 2 bases not matched to a gene. The CDR3 DNA follows: TGTGCCAGTAGTAATGACAGGGGTCAGCCCCAGCATTTT. Translating it yields CASSNDRGQPQHF.

The J gene is TRBJ1-3, the V gene TRBV5-4; no reliable D call. The length of the CDR3 is 15 residues. Germline values: CDR1 SGHNT, CDR2 YYREEE (reference sequence). V shed 1 base and J shed 5 bases, with 13 bases lying between them. CDR3 nucleotides: TGTGCCAGCAGCTTGCGAGGACTAGAGAGAAACACCATATATTTT. Its protein product is CASSLRGLERNTIYF.

This chain uses TRBV19 with TRBJ1-2; D is possibly TRBD1 (6 bases). V was trimmed by 8 bases and J by 2 bases, leaving 15 bases between them. Germline values: CDR1 LNHDA, CDR2 SQIVND (reference sequence). The length of the CDR3 is 14 residues. CDR3 loop: CASHNSGANYGYTF. Written as DNA, the CDR3 is TGTGCCAGTCACAACTCAGGGGCGAACTATGGCTACACCTTC.

The J gene is TRBJ1-2, the V gene TRBV6-5; 11 nucleotides align to TRBD1. Germline CDR1 is MNHEY and CDR2 is SVGAGI. The CDR3 runs to 14 residues. Trimming at V came to 5 bases and at J to 4 bases, leaving 3 bases not matched to a gene. This chain's CDR3 is CASSRDRGFYGYTF. The CDR3 coding sequence is TGTGCCAGCAGTCGGGACAGGGGGTTCTATGGCTACACCTTC.

J is TRBJ1-2 and V is TRBV11-2; D might be TRBD1 (6 bases). The V end lost 6 bases, the J end lost 3 bases, and 14 bases lay between the germline ends. The CDR3 extends over 14 amino acids. CDR1 and CDR2 from the germline V gene are SGHAT and FQNNGV. CDR3 bases: TGTGCCAGCAGTTTGTCCCGACAGGACTATGGCTACACCTTC. Translating it yields CASSLSRQDYGYTF.

This clone appeared a single time. This chain links TRBV2 with TRBJ2-7, with 12 bases fitting TRBD2. The CDR3 consists of 13 residues. In germline, CDR1 is SNHLY, CDR2 FYNNEI. The ends lost 10 bases at V and 1 base at J; junction bases unmatched: 2. CDR3 protein: CATGLAGSYEQYF. In nucleotides, the CDR3 is TGTGCCACCGGACTAGCGGGGTCCTACGAGCAGTACTTC. The full variable domain, rest sourced from reference TRBV2 and TRBJ2-7, is EPEVTQTPSHQVTQMGQEVILRCVPISNHLYFYWYRQILGQKVEFLVSFYNNEISEKSEIFDDQFSVERPDGSNFTLKIRSTKLEDSAMYFCATGLAGSYEQYFGPGTRLTVT.

This sequence joins TRBV19 and TRBJ1-1; no reliable D call. CDR1 and CDR2 from the germline V gene are LNHDA and SQIVND (reference sequence). CDR3 length: 14 amino acids. Trimming cost V 3 bases and J 0 bases, with 8 bases left between them. The CDR3 sequence is CASSILGLNTEAFF. The CDR3 nucleotides are TGTGCCAGTAGTATCCTGGGCCTGAACACTGAAGCTTTCTTT.

This clone was found a few times. The chain links TRBV7-9 to TRBJ2-3; D uncertain. The V end lost 3 bases, the J end lost 3 bases, and 10 bases lay between the germline ends. CDR1 SEHNR and CDR2 FQNEAQ come from the germline V gene (reference sequence). The CDR3 sequence is 14 residues long. The CDR3 reads CASSFSHTTDTQYF. CDR3 coding DNA: TGTGCCAGCAGCTTTTCCCACACAACAGATACGCAGTATTTT.

V gene TRBV5-1 combines with J gene TRBJ1-1, with a tentative D call TRBD1 (6 bases). Trimming removed 8 bases from V and 4 bases from J, with 18 bases in between. The CDR3 runs to 14 residues. CDR1 is SGHRS, CDR2 YFSETQ, per germline. The CDR3 reads CASQKQGSFTEAFF. The CDR3 nucleotides read TGCGCCAGTCAAAAACAGGGAAGTTTCACTGAAGCTTTCTTT.

The chain is built from TRBV7-6 and TRBJ2-7; the match to TRBD2 covers 9 bases. Germline V gene lookup returns CDR1 SGHVS and CDR2 FNYEAQ. V lost 0 bases, J lost 6 bases, and 9 bases stayed unmatched. The CDR3 totals 16 residues. This chain's CDR3 is CASSLAVAGDLIEQYF. In nucleotides, the CDR3 is TGTGCCAGCAGCTTAGCGGTAGCGGGGGACCTTATCGAGCAGTACTTC. The entire variable domain, with the rest obtained from reference TRBV7-6 and TRBJ2-7, is as follows: GAGVSQSPRYKVTKRGQDVALRCDPISGHVSLYWYRQALGQGPEFLTYFNYEAQQDKSGLPNDRFSAERPEGSISTLTIQRTEQRDSAMYRCASSLAVAGDLIEQYFGPGTRLTVT.

The chain combines TRBV12-5 with TRBJ1-6; a weak D match, TRBD1 (6 bases). Looked up from germline, CDR1 is LGHNT and CDR2 is FRNRAP. CDR3 size: 14 residues. The V and J ends lost 6 bases and 6 bases respectively, with 12 bases between them. For the CDR3, the DNA is TGTGCTAGTGGGCGTACAGGGCGTAATTCACCCCTCCACTTT. Protein: CASGRTGRNSPLHF.